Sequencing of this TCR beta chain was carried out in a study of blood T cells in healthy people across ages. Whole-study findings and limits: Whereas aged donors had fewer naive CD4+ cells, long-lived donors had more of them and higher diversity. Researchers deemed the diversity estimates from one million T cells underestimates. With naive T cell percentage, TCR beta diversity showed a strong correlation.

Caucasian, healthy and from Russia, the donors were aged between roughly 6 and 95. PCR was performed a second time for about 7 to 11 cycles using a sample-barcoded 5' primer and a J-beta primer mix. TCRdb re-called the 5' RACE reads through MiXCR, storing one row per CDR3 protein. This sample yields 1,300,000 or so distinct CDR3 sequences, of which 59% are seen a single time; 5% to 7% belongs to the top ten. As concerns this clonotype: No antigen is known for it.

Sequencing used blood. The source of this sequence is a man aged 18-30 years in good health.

CDR3 loop: CASSAGAASEQYF. DNA of the CDR3: TGCGCCAGCAGCGCGGGAGCGGCGTCCGAGCAGTACTTC. V is TRBV5-1 and J is TRBJ2-7; TRBD2 matches at 7 bases. Per the germline V gene, CDR1 is SGHRS and CDR2 is YFSETQ. V trimming: 4 bases; J trimming: 6 bases; junction bases outside the gene matches: 7. CDR3 size: 13 residues.